Below are 24 T cell receptor beta chains sequenced from a single sample in a study of blood T cell repertoires in COVID-19. Clones were sequenced by immunoSEQ multiplex PCR, and TCRdb holds only the in-frame ones, with some missing. The top ten clones hold 7.2% of a sample with roughly 140,000 clones, 75% to 85% of them seen once. The sequencing input was peripheral blood. The receptors were sampled from a woman between 45 and 60 years old in a cohort sampled during active or convalescent COVID-19.

The chain couples TRBV19 to TRBJ1-2; 11 bases fit TRBD1. From germline, CDR1 is LNHDA and CDR2 SQIVND (reference sequence). The length of the CDR3 is 15 residues. J lost 3 bases, V lost 6 bases, and 6 bases had no gene match. CDR3 sequence (DNA): TGTGCCAGTAGGGGGACAGGGGGTTTCGACTATGGCTACACCTTC. Its translation: CASRGTGGFDYGYTF.

This chain connects TRBV18 to TRBJ2-5; the match to TRBD2 covers 11 bases. The CDR3 length is 16 residues. J was trimmed by 5 bases and V by 1 base; bases with no gene match: 6. The germline CDR1 and CDR2 sequences are KGHSH and LQKENI. The DNA of the CDR3 is TGTGCCAGCTCACCACGTAGCGGGGGGGCCGGCGAGACCCAGTACTTC. It codes for CASSPRSGGAGETQYF.

V is TRBV2 and J is TRBJ2-7; TRBD1 aligns across 8 bases. The CDR3 contains 12 residues. Germline CDR1 reads SNHLY; CDR2 reads FYNNEI. With 7 bases clipped from V and 12 bases from J, the junction kept 11 bases outside the gene matches. CDR3: CASNPTAGTGYF. Written as DNA, the CDR3 is TGTGCCAGCAACCCTACCGCCGGGACAGGGTACTTC.

This clone was seen only once. The chain carries TRBV5-1 and TRBJ2-3; D gene ambiguous. The CDR3 has 13 amino acids. Per germline, CDR1 SGHRS and CDR2 YFSETQ. Trimming shortened V by 4 bases and J by 5 bases, and 11 bases separated the two germline ends. CDR3 DNA sequence: TGCGCCAGCAGCCTTTCCTTGCGAGATACGCAGTATTTT. It encodes CASSLSLRDTQYF.

The V call is TRBV19, the J call TRBJ1-2; 11 nucleotides line up with TRBD1. CDR1 and CDR2 (germline): LNHDA, SQIVND (reference sequence). This CDR3 has 14 residues. V lost 1 base, J lost 7 bases, and 2 bases stayed unmatched. The CDR3 is CASSIGTGGFGYTF. The CDR3 DNA reads TGTGCCAGTAGTATAGGGACAGGGGGCTTTGGCTACACCTTC.

This clone was found once. The chain has TRBV27 and TRBJ1-5; 12 bases match TRBD1. The junction had 2 bases not matched to a gene; V was cut back by 0 bases and J by 5 bases. This CDR3 has 16 residues. Germline lookup yields CDR1 MNHEY and CDR2 SMNVEV (reference sequence). CDR3 DNA: TGTGCCAGCAGTTTATCGGGACAGGGGGCGGATCAGCCCCAGCATTTT. Residues: CASSLSGQGADQPQHF.

The V gene is TRBV7-3, the J gene TRBJ2-7, with D hard to call. Per the germline V gene, CDR1 is SGHTA and CDR2 is FQGTGA. V lost 5 bases, J lost 3 bases, and 11 bases lay in between. This CDR3 is built from 13 residues. The CDR3 DNA reads as TGTGCCAGCAGCCCTCAGGATGGCTACGAGCAGTACTTC. Translating gives CASSPQDGYEQYF. The full variable domain, in which reference TRBV7-3 and TRBJ2-7 provide the parts outside the CDR3, is GAGVSQTPSNKVTEKGKYVELRCDPISGHTALYWYRQSLGQGPEFLIYFQGTGAADDSGLPNDRFFAVRPEGSVSTLKIQRTERGDSAVYLCASSPQDGYEQYFGPGTRLTVT.

This clone was detected a few times. V and J are TRBV27 and TRBJ1-1; TRBD1 matches at 8 bases. The CDR3 length is 16 residues. Germline CDR1 MNHEY, CDR2 SMNVEV (reference sequence). V lost 5 bases, J lost 0 bases, and 8 bases stayed unmatched. DNA of the CDR3: TGTGCCAGCAGTACTACGGGACAGGCGGTGAACACTGAAGCTTTCTTT. This encodes CASSTTGQAVNTEAFF.

The chain joins TRBV5-6 to TRBJ1-2; a possible D gene is TRBD1 (5 bases). The CDR3 contains 16 residues. The germline CDR1 and CDR2 sequences are SGHDT and YYEEEE. Trimming took 4 bases from V and 0 from J, leaving 16 bases between them. The CDR3 protein is CASSQRQLLTNYGYTF. DNA for the CDR3: TGTGCCAGCAGCCAAAGACAGCTCTTAACTAACTATGGCTACACCTTC.

The rearrangement links TRBV4-1 to TRBJ2-3; possibly TRBD2 for D (5 bases). CDR1 is MGHRA and CDR2 is YSYEKL in the germline V gene. V gave up 1 base and J gave up 4 bases, with 12 bases separating them. CDR3 length: 15 amino acids. The CDR3, as DNA: TGCGCCAGCAGCCAAGCCACAACTAGAGCAGATACGCAGTATTTT. This translates into CASSQATTRADTQYF.

CDR3 amino acids: CASSPTGNTEAFF. The CDR3, as DNA: TGTGCCAGCAGCCCGACGGGGAACACTGAAGCTTTCTTT. V and J are TRBV6-5 and TRBJ1-1; D ambiguous. The CDR3 length is 13 residues. The germline V and J ends were trimmed by 6 bases and 1 base, with 9 bases remaining between them. Germline CDR1 MNHEY, CDR2 SVGAGI.

The chain employs TRBV4-3 and TRBJ2-3; 10 nucleotides agree with TRBD2. Germline V gene data show CDR1 as LGHNA and CDR2 as YSLEER. CDR3 length: 19 residues. V shed 0 bases, J shed 7 bases, and the junction held 16 bases outside the gene matches. The CDR3 reads CASSQDHSVGAGGPYTQYF. The CDR3 nucleotides are TGCGCCAGCAGCCAAGATCACTCGGTGGGAGCGGGGGGGCCGTATACGCAGTATTTT.

This clone appeared a few times. The CDR3 sequence: CASSPLKGQGNYGYTF. CDR3 bases: TGTGCCAGCAGCCCACTGAAGGGACAGGGAAACTATGGCTACACCTTC. The chain links TRBV7-9 to TRBJ1-2; 9 nucleotides match TRBD1. The CDR3 consists of 16 residues. Germline values: CDR1 SEHNR, CDR2 FQNEAQ (reference sequence). Unmatched junction bases numbered 9, after V lost 5 bases and J lost 2 bases.

This chain links TRBV3-1 (or the pseudogene TRBV3-2) with TRBJ1-4; 9 bases are shared with TRBD1. The CDR3 sequence is 15 residues long. The V gene end was trimmed by 3 bases and the J gene end by 6 bases; junction bases not matched to a gene: 5. Germline CDR1 LGHDT, CDR2 YNNKEL (reference sequence). As DNA, the CDR3 is TGTGCCAGCAGCCAGGTGGACAGGGGAGATGAAAAACTGTTTTTT. As protein: CASSQVDRGDEKLFF.

The rearrangement links TRBV25-1 to TRBJ2-5, with 9 bases matching TRBD1. The length of the CDR3 is 13 residues. Germline CDR1 reads MGHDK; CDR2 reads SYGVNS. V trimming: 4 bases; J trimming: 13 bases; junction bases outside the gene matches: 10. The CDR3 reads CASSGGDRVNLYF. As DNA, the CDR3 is TGTGCCAGCAGTGGGGGGGACAGGGTCAACCTGTACTTC.

This clone appeared a single time. The CDR3 sequence is CASSAPGTSGGAAQYF. The CDR3 nucleotides are TGTGCCAGCAGCGCTCCCGGGACTAGCGGGGGGGCAGCGCAGTATTTT. The chain has TRBV7-9 and TRBJ2-3, with 16 bases fitting TRBD2. The CDR3 has 16 residues. CDR1 SEHNR and CDR2 FQNEAQ come from the germline V gene (reference sequence). The V gene end was trimmed by 5 bases and the J gene end by 10 bases; junction bases not matched to a gene: 9.

J is TRBJ2-1 and V is TRBV5-5; 11 bases are shared with TRBD2. The length of the CDR3 is 15 residues. CDR1 is SGHKS, CDR2 YYEKEE, per germline (reference sequence). Germline trimming cut 5 bases from V and 7 bases from J; bases unmatched to any gene: 8. This CDR3 reads CASSYVAGGQNEQFF. CDR3 DNA: TGTGCCAGCAGTTATGTAGCGGGGGGGCAAAATGAGCAGTTCTTC.

The V call is TRBV7-2, the J call TRBJ2-7; 12 nucleotides agree with TRBD1. The germline CDR1 and CDR2 sequences are SGHTA and FQGNSA. V trimming: 2 bases; J trimming: 4 bases; junction bases outside the gene matches: 15. CDR3 size: 19 residues. The CDR3 spells CASSLRGSLGTGGFYEQYF. The CDR3, as DNA: TGTGCCAGCAGCTTAAGGGGCAGTTTAGGGACAGGGGGCTTTTACGAGCAGTACTTC.

J is TRBJ2-3 and V is TRBV7-2; 7 positions agree with TRBD1. The CDR3 contains 15 residues. The germline V gene encodes CDR1 SGHTA and CDR2 FQGNSA. V gave up 7 bases and J gave up 4 bases; unmatched junction bases: 11. In nucleotides, the CDR3 is TGTGCCAGCACCGATTTCACAGGGGCCGCAGATACGCAGTATTTT. As protein: CASTDFTGAADTQYF.

This chain connects TRBV6-6 to TRBJ2-7; 7 bases line up with TRBD1. The CDR3 is 12 residues long. The V gene's germline CDR1 is MNHNY and CDR2 SVGAGI (reference sequence). After removal of 8 bases from V and 6 bases from J, the junction contained 7 bases not matched to a gene. CDR3 bases: TGTGCCAGCCGCGAGGGGGCAATCGAGCAGTACTTC. Residues: CASREGAIEQYF.

This chain's CDR3 is CASSFEARDSSSYNEQFF. The DNA of the CDR3 is TGTGCCAGCAGTTTCGAAGCCCGGGACAGCAGCTCCTACAATGAGCAGTTCTTC. This chain links TRBV2 with TRBJ2-1, with 7 bases that match TRBD1. Germline V gene lookup returns CDR1 SNHLY and CDR2 FYNNEI. The CDR3 totals 18 residues. Unmatched junction bases numbered 13, after V lost 5 bases and J lost 0 bases.

J is TRBJ2-5 and V is TRBV19; perhaps TRBD2 as D (5 bases). This CDR3 comprises 15 residues. Trimming shortened V by 4 bases and J by 2 bases, and 14 bases separated the two germline ends. Germline-derived CDR1 and CDR2 are LNHDA and SQIVND (reference sequence). The CDR3 region is CASSRASFRQETQYF. CDR3 bases: TGTGCCAGTAGTAGGGCTAGCTTTAGGCAAGAGACCCAGTACTTC. Looking up the rest from reference TRBV19 and TRBJ2-5 gives the full variable domain: DGGITQSPKYLFRKEGQNVTLSCEQNLNHDAMYWYRQDPGQGLRLIYYSQIVNDFQKGDIAEGYSVSREKKESFPLTVTSAQKNPTAFYLCASSRASFRQETQYFGPGTRLLVL.

This rearrangement joins TRBV5-6 to TRBJ2-5; D is uncertain. The germline V and J ends were trimmed by 1 base and 5 bases, with 9 bases remaining between them. The CDR3 is 13 residues long. Germline V lookup: CDR1 SGHDT, CDR2 YYEEEE. CDR3 residues: CASSLIRAETQYF. CDR3 sequence (DNA): TGTGCCAGCAGCTTGATAAGAGCGGAGACCCAGTACTTC.

This sequence joins TRBV7-2 and TRBJ2-1; D gene unclear. Germline CDR1 SGHTA, CDR2 FQGNSA. This CDR3 spans 13 amino acids. The germline V and J ends were trimmed by 6 bases and 7 bases, with 13 bases remaining between them. CDR3: CASRLLSVNEQFF. CDR3 coding DNA: TGTGCCAGCAGGTTACTCTCGGTAAATGAGCAGTTCTTC.